A single sample is the source of the 32 T cell receptor beta chains below, sequenced in a study of cytomegalovirus exposure and HLA in healthy donors. In the PCR, 60 Vbeta and 13 Jbeta primers were used. Data came from immunoSEQ multiplex PCR; TCRdb stores just in-frame clones and leaves some out. The sample holds under 200,000 clones; around 82% are singletons and the top ten take 2% to 2.5%. Specimen: PBMCs. Receptors were obtained from a man between 60 and 75 years old in good health and CMV-seronegative.

The chain uses TRBV29-1 and TRBJ2-3, with a tentative D call TRBD1 (5 bases). Germline V lookup: CDR1 SQVTM, CDR2 ANQGSEA. The V end lost 4 bases, the J end lost 2 bases, and 10 bases lay between the germline ends. The CDR3 loop spans 13 amino acids. In nucleotides, the CDR3 is TGCAGCGTTGTACCTGGGGCCACAGATACGCAGTATTTT. Protein product: CSVVPGATDTQYF.

This clone was detected only a few times. This chain uses TRBV18 with TRBJ2-1, with TRBD2 identical over 8 bases. The junction had 4 bases not matched to a gene; V was cut back by 5 bases and J by 7 bases. The germline CDR1 and CDR2 sequences are KGHSH and LQKENI. The CDR3 has 13 amino acids. The CDR3 sequence: CASSSSGGNEQFF. As DNA, the CDR3 is TGTGCCAGCTCAAGCAGCGGGGGTAATGAGCAGTTCTTC. Together with reference TRBV18 and TRBJ2-1, the CDR3 gives the full variable domain: NAGVMQNPRHLVRRRGQEARLRCSPMKGHSHVYWYRQLPEEGLKFMVYLQKENIIDESGMPKERFSAEFPKEGPSILRIQQVVRGDSAAYFCASSSSGGNEQFFGPGTRLTVL.

The J gene is TRBJ1-5, the V gene TRBV6-5; 8 nucleotides agree with TRBD1. Germline CDR1 reads MNHEY; CDR2 reads SVGAGI. The ends lost 6 bases at V and 6 bases at J; junction bases unmatched: 7. The CDR3 contains 14 residues. The CDR3 protein is CASSPRGQIQPQHF. The CDR3 DNA reads as TGTGCCAGCAGCCCCAGGGGGCAGATTCAGCCCCAGCATTTT.

This rearrangement joins TRBV7-8 to TRBJ2-7, with D possibly matching TRBD1 (6 bases). Germline V gene data show CDR1 as SGHVS and CDR2 as FQNEAQ. CDR3 length: 15 residues. Trimming cost V 5 bases and J 4 bases, with 18 bases left between them. The CDR3 here is CASSQGSAGLYEQYF. Written as DNA, the CDR3 is TGTGCCAGCAGCCAGGGGTCTGCAGGGTTGTACGAGCAGTACTTC.

The chain couples TRBV6-1 to TRBJ1-2, with D possibly being TRBD1 (6 bases). This CDR3 contains 16 residues. V lost 1 base to trimming and J lost 4 bases, with 16 bases between them. Germline V gene data show CDR1 as MNHNS and CDR2 as SASEGT. CDR3 sequence reads: CASSEGPQGISYGYTF. The CDR3 DNA is TGTGCCAGCAGTGAAGGTCCCCAGGGGATATCCTATGGCTACACCTTC.

The rearrangement uses TRBV6-1 and TRBJ2-1, with 8 bases that match TRBD1. V lost 4 bases and J lost 7; bases outside the gene matches: 9. There are 15 residues in the CDR3. The germline V gene has CDR1 MNHNS and CDR2 SASEGT. In DNA, the CDR3 is TGTGCCAGCAGTGGGGGCAGGGGGCAGTTAAATGAGCAGTTCTTC. The encoded protein is CASSGGRGQLNEQFF.

The chain has TRBV30 and TRBJ2-1, with D possibly being TRBD2 (6 bases). V was shortened by 5 bases and J by 5 bases, with 22 bases between the two germline ends. This CDR3 has 16 residues. Germline V gene lookup returns CDR1 GTSNPN and CDR2 SVGIG (reference sequence). This CDR3 is CAWDNPGLLQHNEQFF. CDR3 in DNA: TGTGCCTGGGACAACCCGGGACTCCTACAGCACAATGAGCAGTTCTTC.

The V and J genes are TRBV6-1 and TRBJ1-2; 8 positions agree with TRBD1. V lost 0 bases to trimming and J lost 5 bases; unmatched junction nucleotides: 11. Germline V CDR1 and CDR2: MNHNS, SASEGT. This CDR3 has 17 amino acids. CDR3 amino acids: CASSEAARPTGGYGYTF. The CDR3 DNA follows: TGTGCCAGCAGTGAAGCGGCCCGACCCACAGGGGGATATGGCTACACCTTC.

The chain uses TRBV7-7 and TRBJ2-1, with 9 bases fitting TRBD1. The CDR3 consists of 18 residues. J gave up 2 bases and V 6 bases, and 14 bases lay outside the gene matches. The germline V gene encodes CDR1 SSHAT and CDR2 FNYEAQ (reference sequence). The CDR3 spells CASSPYTPGQGTYNEQFF. The CDR3, as DNA: TGTGCCAGCAGTCCGTACACACCGGGACAGGGAACCTACAATGAGCAGTTCTTC.

The V call is TRBV2, the J call TRBJ1-4; D uncertain. This CDR3 spans 13 amino acids. Germline-derived CDR1 and CDR2 are SNHLY and FYNNEI. The ends were cut back, 9 bases at V and 0 bases at J, with 8 bases in the middle. The CDR3 region has the DNA TGTGCCAGTGACACAACAACTAATGAAAAACTGTTTTTT. It yields the protein CASDTTTNEKLFF.

The genes are TRBV7-2 and TRBJ2-7; possible D gene TRBD1, 6 bases. Germline assignment: CDR1 SGHTA and CDR2 FQGNSA. Trimming took off 2 bases at V and 3 bases at J, with 11 bases between the two ends. This CDR3 contains 14 residues. The CDR3 DNA is TGTGCCAGCAGCTTATTCCCAGGGGACTACGAGCAGTACTTC. Residues: CASSLFPGDYEQYF.

The genes are TRBV9 and TRBJ2-5; 8 bases line up with TRBD2. The CDR3 consists of 16 residues. V gave up 4 bases and J gave up 0 bases; unmatched junction bases: 8. The germline gives CDR1 SGDLS, CDR2 YYNGEE. In DNA form, the CDR3 reads TGTGCCAGCAGCACACTTAGCGGGGCATACCAAGAGACCCAGTACTTC. This encodes CASSTLSGAYQETQYF.

The gene calls are TRBV9 and TRBJ1-4; D uncertain. Trimming removed 2 bases from V and 8 bases from J, with 16 bases in between. The germline V gene has CDR1 SGDLS and CDR2 YYNGEE. The CDR3 length is 15 residues. Written as DNA, the CDR3 is TGTGCCAGCAGCGTGTCGTTAGGAGAGGAAGAAAAACTGTTTTTT. It yields the protein CASSVSLGEEEKLFF.

This chain uses TRBV4-2 with TRBJ2-5, with 13 bases lining up with TRBD2. Per the germline V gene, CDR1 is LGHNA and CDR2 is YNFKEQ. The CDR3 is 16 residues long. Trimming removed 1 base from V and 5 bases from J; junction bases left unmatched: 4. In DNA form, the CDR3 reads TGTGCCAGCAGCCAAGGGACTAGCGGGAGTTGGGAGACCCAGTACTTC. Amino acids: CASSQGTSGSWETQYF.

There are a few counts of this clone. This sequence joins TRBV18 and TRBJ2-2; D unresolved. CDR1 KGHSH and CDR2 LQKENI come from the germline V gene. CDR3 length: 15 residues. Trimming took off 3 bases at V and 7 bases at J, with 15 bases between the two ends. CDR3 coding DNA: TGTGCCAGCTCACCCACGACTGTTATTAGCGGGGAGCTGTTTTTT. It is translated as CASSPTTVISGELFF.

This chain connects TRBV5-6 to TRBJ2-5; 8 bases fit TRBD1. The V segment lost 0 bases and the J segment 2 bases; nucleotides outside the gene matches: 6. CDR3 length: 16 amino acids. The V gene's germline CDR1 is SGHDT and CDR2 YYEEEE. For the CDR3, the DNA is TGTGCCAGCAGCTTGGCCGGTACAGGGGGACAAGAGACCCAGTACTTC. Residues: CASSLAGTGGQETQYF.

The chain uses TRBV19 and TRBJ2-2, with D possibly TRBD2 on 6 matching bases. Germline V CDR1 and CDR2: LNHDA, SQIVND (reference sequence). The CDR3 has 13 amino acids. V was shortened by 7 bases and J by 6 bases, with 12 bases between the two germline ends. The CDR3 spells CASTWTISGELFF. In DNA, the CDR3 is TGTGCCAGTACCTGGACTATCTCCGGGGAGCTGTTTTTT.

This chain connects TRBV6-1 to TRBJ2-5; 8 positions match TRBD1. Losses at the gene ends were 8 bases for V and 5 bases for J; bases not matched to a gene: 7. The CDR3 has 13 residues. In germline, CDR1 is MNHNS, CDR2 SASEGT. The chain's CDR3 is CASGQGGGETQYF. The CDR3 nucleotides are TGTGCCAGCGGACAGGGTGGGGGGGAGACCCAGTACTTC.

V usage is TRBV16 and J usage is TRBJ2-7, with 8 bases matching TRBD1. The CDR3 is made up of 14 amino acids. Germline trimming cut 5 bases from V and 6 bases from J; bases unmatched to any gene: 9. The V gene's germline CDR1 is KGHSY and CDR2 FQNENV. The CDR3 coding sequence is TGTGCCAGCAGCACCCGGGACAGGCCGTTCGAGCAGTACTTC. Translating it yields CASSTRDRPFEQYF.

There are a few counts of this clone. The rearrangement uses TRBV25-1 and TRBJ2-2, with TRBD2 matching 8 bases. CDR1 MGHDK and CDR2 SYGVNS come from the germline V gene. The V and J ends lost 5 bases and 8 bases, in that order; junction bases with no gene match: 10. This CDR3 has 15 amino acids. As DNA, the CDR3 is TGTGCCAGCAGTCTCCCGGGGGGGCTGCGGGGGGAGCTGTTTTTT. Translating it yields CASSLPGGLRGELFF.

V gene TRBV2 combines with J gene TRBJ1-5; a weak D match, TRBD1 (5 bases). V lost 2 bases and J 1 base, leaving 18 bases between the germline ends. CDR1 and CDR2 from the germline V gene are SNHLY and FYNNEI. The CDR3 length is 18 residues. The DNA of the CDR3 is TGTGCCAGCAGTGAATTCCCCTTTTACTCAGGGAGCAATCAGCCCCAGCATTTT. Its protein is CASSEFPFYSGSNQPQHF.

There are a few counts of this clone. The gene calls are TRBV30 and TRBJ2-2; TRBD2 might be the D (5 bases). The V gene lost 2 bases and the J gene lost 4 bases, with 8 bases spanning the gap. CDR1 is GTSNPN, CDR2 SVGIG, per germline (reference sequence). This CDR3 has 13 residues. CDR3 nucleotide sequence: TGTGCCTGGAGTCCTCGGGGCACCGGGGAGCTGTTTTTT. This sequence encodes CAWSPRGTGELFF.

The rearrangement links TRBV30 to TRBJ2-1; TRBD2 agrees at 11 bases. V trimming: 5 bases; J trimming: 11 bases; junction bases outside the gene matches: 11. Germline values: CDR1 GTSNPN, CDR2 SVGIG (reference sequence). The length of the CDR3 is 14 residues. The CDR3 DNA sequence: TGTGCCTGGGCCACTAGCGGGAGTCCCCGAAAGCAGTTCTTC. Translation gives CAWATSGSPRKQFF.

This chain uses TRBV19 with TRBJ1-1, with D perhaps TRBD1 (6 bases). Germline loops: CDR1 LNHDA, CDR2 SQIVND (reference sequence). This CDR3 spans 14 amino acids. Trimming took off 2 bases at V and 1 base at J, with 8 bases between the two ends. The CDR3 DNA reads as TGTGCCAGTAGTATAACCAGGGGGAACACTGAAGCTTTCTTT. Translated: CASSITRGNTEAFF.

V gene TRBV19 combines with J gene TRBJ2-6; 9 bases fit TRBD1. Germline loops: CDR1 LNHDA, CDR2 SQIVND (reference sequence). The CDR3 sequence is 18 residues long. The junction had 15 bases not matched to a gene; V was cut back by 4 bases and J by 8 bases. The DNA of the CDR3 is TGTGCCAGTAGTAGGGGGGCGACCGGACAGGGGAGTACCAACGTCCTGACTTTC. Translating it yields CASSRGATGQGSTNVLTF.

The V gene is TRBV5-1, the J gene TRBJ2-3, with a tentative D call TRBD1 (6 bases). The V gene's germline CDR1 is SGHRS and CDR2 YFSETQ. The CDR3 loop spans 14 amino acids. V was shortened by 0 bases and J by 2 bases, with 7 bases between the two germline ends. CDR3 DNA: TGCGCCAGCAGCTTGGGGACAGACACAGATACGCAGTATTTT. It yields the protein CASSLGTDTDTQYF.

The chain employs TRBV5-1 and TRBJ2-3; 9 bases are a match to TRBD1. Germline lookup yields CDR1 SGHRS and CDR2 YFSETQ. The V segment lost 0 bases and the J segment 8 bases; nucleotides outside the gene matches: 7. The CDR3 contains 15 residues. The CDR3 DNA is TGCGCCAGCAGCTTGGAGGGACAGGGACGGTTTACGCAGTATTTT. It specifies CASSLEGQGRFTQYF.

J is TRBJ2-2 and V is TRBV9; TRBD2 matches 8 bases. Germline V gene sequence: CDR1 SGDLS, CDR2 YYNGEE. Trimming removed 0 bases from V and 8 bases from J; junction bases left unmatched: 12. The CDR3 has 17 residues. DNA for the CDR3: TGTGCCAGCAGCGTAGTCGGGGGGGGGCGTTTTCCGGGGGAGCTGTTTTTT. Protein sequence: CASSVVGGGRFPGELFF.

The CDR3 DNA follows: TGTGCCAGCTCACAAGAGGCAGTTCTTAATAGCGGGAGCTCCTACGAGCAGTACTTC. This encodes CASSQEAVLNSGSSYEQYF. V is TRBV18 and J is TRBJ2-7, with 9 bases matching TRBD2. J was trimmed by 0 bases and V by 4 bases; bases with no gene match: 16. Germline CDR1 and CDR2: KGHSH and LQKENI. The CDR3 sequence is 19 residues long.

V gene TRBV5-1 combines with J gene TRBJ2-2; D not certain. The CDR3 length is 14 residues. Trimming shortened V by 0 bases and J by 1 base, and 4 bases separated the two germline ends. The V gene's germline CDR1 is SGHRS and CDR2 YFSETQ. This chain's CDR3 is CASSLDWNTGELFF. The CDR3 coding sequence is TGCGCCAGCAGCTTGGACTGGAACACCGGGGAGCTGTTTTTT.

In this sample, this clone turned up a few times. J is TRBJ2-1 and V is TRBV19; the match to TRBD2 covers 10 bases. The germline V gene encodes CDR1 LNHDA and CDR2 SQIVND (reference sequence). This CDR3 has 16 amino acids. J lost 3 bases, V lost 3 bases, and 5 bases had no gene match. The CDR3 spells CASSMGAGGHYNEQFF. The CDR3 DNA follows: TGTGCCAGTAGTATGGGAGCGGGGGGGCACTACAATGAGCAGTTCTTC.

V is TRBV25-1 and J is TRBJ1-3; D unresolved. CDR1 and CDR2 (germline): MGHDK, SYGVNS. V dropped 1 base and J dropped 2 bases, with 12 bases sitting between them. The CDR3 is 16 residues long. CDR3 DNA: TGTGCCAGCAGTGAATGGGCGGAGGATCCTGGAAACACCATATATTTT. It codes for CASSEWAEDPGNTIYF.